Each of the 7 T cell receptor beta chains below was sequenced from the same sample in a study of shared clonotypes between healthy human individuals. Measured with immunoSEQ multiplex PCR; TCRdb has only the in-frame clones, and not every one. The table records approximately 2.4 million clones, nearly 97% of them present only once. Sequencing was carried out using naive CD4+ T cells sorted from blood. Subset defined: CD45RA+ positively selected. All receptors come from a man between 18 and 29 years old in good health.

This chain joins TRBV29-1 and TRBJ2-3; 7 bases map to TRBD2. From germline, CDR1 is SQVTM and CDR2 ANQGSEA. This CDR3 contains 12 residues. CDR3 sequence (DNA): TGCAGTTCGGGAGGATCCACAGATACGCAGTATTTT. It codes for CSSGGSTDTQYF.

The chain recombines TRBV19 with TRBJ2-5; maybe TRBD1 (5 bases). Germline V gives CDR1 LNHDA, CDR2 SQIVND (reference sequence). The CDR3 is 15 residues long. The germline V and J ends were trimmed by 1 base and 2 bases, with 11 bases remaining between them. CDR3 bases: TGTGCCAGTAGTATAGGGGGCGCTACGCAAGAGACCCAGTACTTC. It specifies CASSIGGATQETQYF.

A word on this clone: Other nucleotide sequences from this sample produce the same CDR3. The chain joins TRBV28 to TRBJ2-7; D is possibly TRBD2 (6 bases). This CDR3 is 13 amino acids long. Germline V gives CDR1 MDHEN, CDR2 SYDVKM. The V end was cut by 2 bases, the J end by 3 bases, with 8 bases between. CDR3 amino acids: CASSLTGSYEQYF. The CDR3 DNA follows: TGTGCCAGCAGTTTAACCGGGAGCTACGAGCAGTACTTC.

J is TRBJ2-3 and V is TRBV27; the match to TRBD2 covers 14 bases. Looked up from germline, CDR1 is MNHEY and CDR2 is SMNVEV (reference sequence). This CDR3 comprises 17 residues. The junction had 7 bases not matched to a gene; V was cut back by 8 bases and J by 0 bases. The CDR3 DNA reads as TGTGCCAGCTCTCCGGGACTAGCGGGGGTTAGCACAGATACGCAGTATTTT. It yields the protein CASSPGLAGVSTDTQYF.

Here the CDR3 DNA reads TGTGCCAGCAGCTTAACCGGGACTTCAGGAAACACCATATATTTT. This sequence encodes CASSLTGTSGNTIYF. The chain recombines TRBV5-4 with TRBJ1-3, with a possible D match to TRBD1 (5 bases). The CDR3 loop spans 15 amino acids. Trimming stripped 2 bases from V and 4 bases from J, with 13 bases between. Germline assignment: CDR1 SGHNT and CDR2 YYREEE (reference sequence).

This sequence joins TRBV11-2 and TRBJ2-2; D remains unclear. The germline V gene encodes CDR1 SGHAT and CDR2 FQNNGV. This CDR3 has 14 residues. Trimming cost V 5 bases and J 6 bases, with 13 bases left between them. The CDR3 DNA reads TGTGCCAGCAGCCCCATCGAGGATCCCGGGGAGCTGTTTTTT. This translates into CASSPIEDPGELFF.

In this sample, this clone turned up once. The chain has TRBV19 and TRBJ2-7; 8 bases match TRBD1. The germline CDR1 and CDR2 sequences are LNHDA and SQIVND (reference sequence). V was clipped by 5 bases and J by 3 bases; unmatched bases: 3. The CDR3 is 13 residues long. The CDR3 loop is CASSWDRNYEQYF. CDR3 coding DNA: TGTGCCAGTAGTTGGGACAGGAACTACGAGCAGTACTTC. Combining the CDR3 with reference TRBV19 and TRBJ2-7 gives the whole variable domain DGGITQSPKYLFRKEGQNVTLSCEQNLNHDAMYWYRQDPGQGLRLIYYSQIVNDFQKGDIAEGYSVSREKKESFPLTVTSAQKNPTAFYLCASSWDRNYEQYFGPGTRLTVT.